This T cell receptor (beta chain) was recovered during a study of a mutant IDH1 vaccine in newly diagnosed glioma. Study as a whole: Vaccination of patients was performed eight times, in weeks 1, 3, 5, 7, 11, 15, 19 and 23. The therapy given earlier, which was standard therapy, consisted of radiotherapy, temozolomide, or both, and most of the patients received both. Treated patients, averaging roughly 44 years, were about 60% male and around 38% female.

Time point in this sample: week 11, during vaccination. It was 300 ug of mutant IDH1 20-mer peptide that made up each vaccine dose, given with topical imiquimod. There were new WHO grade 3 or 4 astrocytomas in the donors, and these were IDH1-mutant and ATRX-lost. Produced via immunoSEQ multiplex PCR; TCRdb's table is partial and in-frame only. This table holds roughly 120,000 clones, about four fifths found once. Notes on this clone: As yet, its antigen is unknown.

V lost 2 bases, J lost 4 bases, and 3 bases stayed unmatched. The CDR3 is 14 amino acids. Germline CDR1 is MNHEY and CDR2 is SVGAGI. The genes are TRBV6-5 and TRBJ2-3, with 7 bases fitting TRBD2. Sequences were derived from PBMCs, sampled from a glioma patient whose treatment included an IDH1 peptide vaccine. This TCR was sampled from a man aged 35 to 55 with glioma. The CDR3 reads CASSYGTNSDTQYF. In DNA form, the CDR3 reads TGTGCCAGCAGTTACGGGACTAACTCAGATACGCAGTATTTT.